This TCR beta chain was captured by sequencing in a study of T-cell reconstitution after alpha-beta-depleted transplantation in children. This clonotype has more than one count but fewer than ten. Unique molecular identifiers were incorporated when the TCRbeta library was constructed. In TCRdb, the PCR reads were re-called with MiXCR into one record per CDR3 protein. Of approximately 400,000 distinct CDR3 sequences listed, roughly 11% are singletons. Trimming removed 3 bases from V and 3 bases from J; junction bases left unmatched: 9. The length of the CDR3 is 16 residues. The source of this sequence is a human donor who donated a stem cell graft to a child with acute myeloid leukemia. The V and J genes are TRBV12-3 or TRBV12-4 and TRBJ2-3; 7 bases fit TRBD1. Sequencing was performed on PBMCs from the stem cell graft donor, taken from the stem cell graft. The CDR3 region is CASSFFLGGPTDTQYF. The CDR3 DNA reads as TGTGCCAGCAGTTTCTTCTTAGGGGGCCCTACAGATACGCAGTATTTT.